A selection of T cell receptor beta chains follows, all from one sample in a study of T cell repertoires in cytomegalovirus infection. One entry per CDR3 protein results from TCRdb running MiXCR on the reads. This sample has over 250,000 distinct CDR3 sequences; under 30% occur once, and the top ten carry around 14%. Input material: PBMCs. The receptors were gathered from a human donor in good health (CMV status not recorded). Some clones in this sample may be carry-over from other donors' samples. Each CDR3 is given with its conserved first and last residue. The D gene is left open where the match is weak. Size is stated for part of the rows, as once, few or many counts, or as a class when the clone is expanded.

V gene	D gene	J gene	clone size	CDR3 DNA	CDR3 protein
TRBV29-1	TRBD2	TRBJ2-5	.	TGCAGCGTTGAAGGCCTAGCGGGAGGACAGTACCAAGAGACCCAGTACTTC	CSVEGLAGGQYQETQYF
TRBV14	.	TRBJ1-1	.	TGTGCCAGCAGCCAAAGATTGAACACTGAAGCTTTCTTT	CASSQRLNTEAFF
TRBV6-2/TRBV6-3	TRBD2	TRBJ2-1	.	TGTGCCAGCAGTTACTCGACTAGCGGGAGGGTCTACAATGAGCAGTTCTTC	CASSYSTSGRVYNEQFF
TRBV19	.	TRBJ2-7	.	TGTGCCAGTCAGGGACAAAATTCCTACGAGCAGTACTTC	CASQGQNSYEQYF
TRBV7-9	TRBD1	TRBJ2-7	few	TGTGCCAGCAGCTTAGGGACAGGGGGCTCGAGAGAGCAGTACTTC	CASSLGTGGSREQYF
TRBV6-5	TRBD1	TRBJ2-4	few	TGTGCCAGCAGGCAACAGGGGGCGGCCAAAAACATTCAGTACTTC	CASRQQGAAKNIQYF
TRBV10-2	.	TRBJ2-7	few	TGCGCCAGCAGTGTAGGGTTTGTAGGGGCCGAGCAGTACTTC	CASSVGFVGAEQYF
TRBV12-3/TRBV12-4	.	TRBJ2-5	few	TGTGCCAGCAGCTCGTTTGGAGAGACCCAGTACTTC	CASSSFGETQYF
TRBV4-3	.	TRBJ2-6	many	TGCGCCAGCAGCCAGTTCGACCTCGGCTCTGGGGCCAACGTCCTGACTTTC	CASSQFDLGSGANVLTF
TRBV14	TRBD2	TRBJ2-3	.	TGTGCCAGCAGCCAGCCTAGCGGGGGGCGCACAGATACGCAGTATTTT	CASSQPSGGRTDTQYF
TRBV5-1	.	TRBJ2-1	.	TGCGCCAGCACTCTGGGGGGTAGCGAGGGCGAGCAGTTCTTC	CASTLGGSEGEQFF
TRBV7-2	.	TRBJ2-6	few	TGTGCCAGCAGCTTTATCCTGCGTGGGTCTGGGGCCAACGTCCTGACTTTC	CASSFILRGSGANVLTF
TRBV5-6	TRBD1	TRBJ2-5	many	TGTGCCAGCAGCGTGGGACAGCAAGAGACCCAGTACTTC	CASSVGQQETQYF
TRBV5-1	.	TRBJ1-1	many	TGCGCCAGCAGCTTGGGGTTCGGGGCCGGGACTGAAGCTTTCTTT	CASSLGFGAGTEAFF
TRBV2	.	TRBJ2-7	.	TGTGCCAGCAGACGTCTAACGACGACCTACGAGCAGTACTTC	CASRRLTTTYEQYF
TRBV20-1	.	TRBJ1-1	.	TGCAGTGCTCGCAAACTCAGGGGACATAACACTGAAGCTTTCTTT	CSARKLRGHNTEAFF
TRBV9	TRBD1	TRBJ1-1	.	TGTGCCAGCAGCGTTACAGGGGGAGCTGAAGCTTTCTTT	CASSVTGGAEAFF
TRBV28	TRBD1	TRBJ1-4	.	TGTGCCAGCGCCGACAGGGGGGAAAAACTGTTTTTT	CASADRGEKLFF
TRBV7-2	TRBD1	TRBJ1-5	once	TGTGCCAGCAGCTACAGGGGGGATCAGACCCAGCTTTTT	CASSYRGDQTQLF
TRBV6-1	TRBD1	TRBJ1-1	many	TGTGCCAGCAGGCAAAGACAGGGGGCAACTGAAGCTTTCTTT	CASRQRQGATEAFF
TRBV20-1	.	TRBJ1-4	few	TGCAGTGCTAGTGGAAGGGGTGGTGAAAAACTGTTTTTT	CSASGRGGEKLFF
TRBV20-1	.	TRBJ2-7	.	TGCAGTGCTAGAGTTGGGACGAGGGAGCAGTACTTC	CSARVGTREQYF
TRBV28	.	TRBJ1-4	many	TGTGCCAGCAGTTTCAGCACAACTAATGAAAAACTGTTTTTT	CASSFSTTNEKLFF
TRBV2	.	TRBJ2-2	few	TGTGCCAGCCGTCACCCTACCGGGACCGGGAACACCGGGGAGCTGTTTTTT	CASRHPTGTGNTGELFF
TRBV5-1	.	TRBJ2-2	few	TGCGCCAGCAGCTTGCTCAGCTTCACCGGGGAGCTGTTTTTT	CASSLLSFTGELFF
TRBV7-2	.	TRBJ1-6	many	TGTGCCAGCAGCAATATCCAGGGAGGCACCTATAATTCACCCCTCCACTTT	CASSNIQGGTYNSPLHF
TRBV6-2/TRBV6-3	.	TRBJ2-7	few	TGTGCCAGCAGTTACCGCAGGGGCAGTCAAACCTACGAGCAGTACTTC	CASSYRRGSQTYEQYF
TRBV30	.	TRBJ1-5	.	TGTGCCTGGAGTGTCGGCAGGGGAAATCAGCCCCAGCATTTT	CAWSVGRGNQPQHF
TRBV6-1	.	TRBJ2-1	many	TGTGCCAGCACCTTAACCCAGGGGAGCAATGAGCAGTTCTTC	CASTLTQGSNEQFF
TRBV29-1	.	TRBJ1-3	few	TGCAGCGTTGGAGTCGACGGGAACTCTGGAAACACCATATATTTT	CSVGVDGNSGNTIYF
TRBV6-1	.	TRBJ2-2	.	TGTGCCAGCAGTGAAAGGCTAGGTGGGGGGGAGCTGTTTTTT	CASSERLGGGELFF
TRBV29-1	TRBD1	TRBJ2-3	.	TGCAGCGTTGACGGGACAGGGGCCACAGATACGCAGTATTTT	CSVDGTGATDTQYF
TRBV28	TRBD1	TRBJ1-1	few	TGTGCCAGCAGCCTTGGGACAGGGGGTGGCACTGAAGCTTTCTTT	CASSLGTGGGTEAFF
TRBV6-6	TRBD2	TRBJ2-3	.	TGTGCCAGCTATAGAGCGGTAGCGGGGGGGACAGATACGCAGTATTTT	CASYRAVAGGTDTQYF
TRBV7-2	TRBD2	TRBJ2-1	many	TGTGCCAGCAGCTTTAGCGGGACTGAACCCTACAATGAGCAGTTCTTC	CASSFSGTEPYNEQFF
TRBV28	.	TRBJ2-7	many	TGTGCCAGCAGTTTTGGATCCTACGAGCAGTACTTC	CASSFGSYEQYF
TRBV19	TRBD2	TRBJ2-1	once	TGTGCCAGTAGTCCTCCCCCAGCGGGAGTTCGCAATGAGCAGTTCTTC	CASSPPPAGVRNEQFF
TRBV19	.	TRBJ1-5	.	TGTGCCAGTAGTATAACTCAGGGCGGACAGCTCCAGCATTTT	CASSITQGGQLQHF
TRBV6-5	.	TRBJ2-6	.	TGTGCCAGCTCCGCAGGGCGGATCTCTGGGGCCAACGTCCTGACTTTC	CASSAGRISGANVLTF
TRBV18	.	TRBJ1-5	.	TGTGCCAGCTCACCCAACAGAAGCAATCAGCCCCAGCATTTT	CASSPNRSNQPQHF
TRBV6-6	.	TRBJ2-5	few	TGTGCCAGCAGTTACCCAGGAATAGAAGAGACCCAGTACTTC	CASSYPGIEETQYF
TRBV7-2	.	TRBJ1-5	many	TGTGCCAGCAGCCCCCGCGGGGCAGGACAGCCCCAGCATTTT	CASSPRGAGQPQHF
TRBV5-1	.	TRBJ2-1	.	TGCGCCAGCAGCTATGGGGCGCTGGAGGGGGGGTCGTTCTTC	CASSYGALEGGSFF